These 23 T cell receptor beta chains share one sample of origin, sequenced in a study of Graves' ophthalmopathy and Graves' hyperthyroidism. The TCR beta CDR3 regions underwent amplification from RNA transcripts. First-round RT-PCR with HTBI primers preceded a second-round multiplex PCR. TCRdb reprocessed the multiplex PCR reads with MiXCR, giving one entry per CDR3 protein. The sample has over a million distinct CDR3 sequences, about 36% seen once; the top ten hold 8.5% to 14%. The sample was peripheral blood or thyroid tissue (not recorded which). These receptors originate from an adult man with Graves' hyperthyroidism.

This clonotype was counted at least ten times. The chain couples TRBV7-9 to TRBJ2-2; D call uncertain. V dropped 7 bases and J dropped 3 bases, with 9 bases sitting between them. Looked up from germline, CDR1 is SEHNR and CDR2 is FQNEAQ (reference sequence). The CDR3 is 13 amino acids. The CDR3 DNA is TGTGCCAGCAAGGCCAGACACACCGGGGAGCTGTTTTTT. Translated, it gives CASKARHTGELFF.

The CDR3 loop is CATSRDLETGTKPYQPQHF. The CDR3 nucleotides are TGTGCCACCAGCAGAGATCTTGAGACAGGGACCAAACCCTATCAGCCCCAGCATTTT. V usage is TRBV15 and J usage is TRBJ1-5; 7 bases map to TRBD1. The germline CDR1 and CDR2 sequences are LNHNV and YYDKDF (reference sequence). V lost 0 bases to trimming and J lost 5 bases; unmatched junction nucleotides: 16. CDR3 length: 19 amino acids.

There are many counts of this clonotype. The V gene is TRBV10-1, the J gene TRBJ2-2; D is possibly TRBD1 (6 bases). CDR3 length equals 13 residues. CDR1 and CDR2 (germline): WNHNN, SYGVQD (reference sequence). V was cut by 6 bases and J by 7 bases, with 12 bases left in between. This CDR3 reads CASSRDTHGELFF. CDR3 DNA: TGCGCCAGCAGCCGGGACACGCACGGGGAGCTGTTTTTT.

This clonotype has ten or more counts. The rearrangement links TRBV5-4 to TRBJ1-2; the D gene is possibly TRBD1 (6 bases). Looked up from germline, CDR1 is SGHNT and CDR2 is YYREEE (reference sequence). The V end was cut by 4 bases, the J end by 8 bases, with 15 bases between. The CDR3 has 13 residues. The CDR3 here is CASSQTGTDGYTF. The CDR3, as DNA: TGTGCCAGCAGCCAAACAGGGACTGACGGCTACACCTTC. The full variable domain, rest sourced from reference TRBV5-4 and TRBJ1-2, is ETGVTQSPTHLIKTRGQQVTLRCSSQSGHNTVSWYQQALGQGPQFIFQYYREEENGRGNFPPRFSGLQFPNYSSELNVNALELDDSALYLCASSQTGTDGYTFGSGTRLTVV.

The J gene is TRBJ2-7, the V gene TRBV15; 7 bases agree with TRBD1. The J call may not be correct, given that the DNA end is closer to TRBJ2-1. The CDR3 contains 14 residues. The germline CDR1 and CDR2 sequences are LNHNV and YYDKDF (reference sequence). CDR3 amino acids: CATSTRTGDNEQFF. The CDR3 DNA reads TGTGCCACCAGCACCAGGACAGGAGACAATGAGCAGTTCTTC.

This clonotype has just a few counts. The gene calls are TRBV9 and TRBJ1-6; weak D call: TRBD1 (5 bases). V gave up 3 bases and J gave up 4 bases, with 17 bases separating them. The CDR3 consists of 17 residues. CDR1 and CDR2 from the germline V gene are SGDLS and YYNGEE. CDR3 loop: CASSGDSGGIYNSPLHF. As DNA, the CDR3 is TGTGCCAGCAGCGGGGACTCGGGGGGGATTTATAATTCACCCCTCCACTTT.

This clonotype was counted between two and nine times. The chain employs TRBV12-3 or TRBV12-4 and TRBJ1-1; D is perhaps TRBD1 (5 bases). V was cut by 6 bases and J by 0 bases, with 11 bases left in between. The CDR3 runs 14 residues. The CDR3 nucleotides are TGTGCCAGCAGCAGGGACGGGATGAACACTGAAGCTTTCTTT. Protein product: CASSRDGMNTEAFF.

This clonotype was seen repeatedly, ten times or more. The V call is TRBV14, the J call TRBJ2-5; possible D gene TRBD2, 5 bases. Germline lookup yields CDR1 SGHDN and CDR2 FVKESK. V gave up 1 base and J gave up 2 bases, with 11 bases separating them. This CDR3 has 15 residues. CDR3 coding DNA: TGTGCCAGCAGCCAAGGTCTGAGGGAACAAGAGACCCAGTACTTC. Its translation is CASSQGLREQETQYF.

With regard to this clonotype: One end of the junction does not line up with germline, which may come from a read error. The chain joins TRBV7-2 to TRBJ2-6; D may match TRBD1 or TRBD2 (6 bases each). CDR3 size: 19 residues. Germline V lookup: CDR1 SGHTA, CDR2 FQGNSA. The CDR3 here is CASSQFSLGGRAGANVLTF. CDR3 DNA: TGCGCCAGCAGCCAATTCTCCCTAGGGGGGCGAGCTGGGGCCAACGTCCTGACTTTC.

The chain joins TRBV9 to TRBJ2-5; TRBD2 aligns across 9 bases. The CDR3 extends over 17 amino acids. V was clipped by 4 bases and J by 2 bases; unmatched bases: 12. The V gene's germline CDR1 is SGDLS and CDR2 YYNGEE. The chain's CDR3 is CASSQGRAGGLQETQYF. In DNA form, the CDR3 reads TGTGCCAGCAGCCAAGGCCGAGCGGGGGGACTACAAGAGACCCAGTACTTC.

This clonotype has at least ten counts. J is TRBJ2-7 and V is TRBV5-6; D assignment may be TRBD1 or TRBD2 (5 bases each). This CDR3 comprises 13 residues. V was cut by 6 bases and J by 7 bases, with 17 bases left in between. Germline V gene data show CDR1 as SGHDT and CDR2 as YYEEEE. The CDR3 reads CASNTGDVSEQYF. The CDR3 coding sequence is TGTGCCAGCAACACCGGGGACGTTTCGGAGCAGTACTTC.

Ten or more counts support this clonotype. This chain uses TRBV7-6 with TRBJ2-7; D might be TRBD1 (6 bases). This CDR3 has 15 residues. Germline CDR1 reads SGHVS; CDR2 reads FNYEAQ. Trimming left V 5 bases short and J 0 bases short, with 14 bases between. This chain's CDR3 is CASSERQAPSYEQYF. The CDR3 DNA reads TGTGCCAGCAGCGAACGACAGGCGCCCTCCTACGAGCAGTACTTC.

This clonotype was seen ten or more times. This rearrangement joins TRBV7-8 to TRBJ2-2; perhaps TRBD1 as D (6 bases). CDR3 length: 17 amino acids. The germline V gene has CDR1 SGHVS and CDR2 FQNEAQ. V dropped 3 bases and J dropped 0 bases, with 14 bases sitting between them. The CDR3 DNA sequence: TGTGCCAGCAGCTTTGGGGGCTATCACGCGAACACCGGGGAGCTGTTTTTT. It specifies CASSFGGYHANTGELFF.

The V gene is TRBV29-1, the J gene TRBJ2-7, with TRBD1 matching 8 bases. The CDR3 covers 13 residues. The trim removed 6 bases at V and 0 bases at J, leaving 4 bases unmatched. CDR1 is SQVTM and CDR2 is ANQGSEA in the germline V gene. This CDR3 reads CSVGQGSSYEQYF. The CDR3 DNA is TGCAGCGTCGGACAGGGAAGCTCCTACGAGCAGTACTTC.

This clonotype has just one count. The genes are TRBV7-3 and TRBJ1-6, with TRBD1 as a possible D gene (6 bases). The V gene lost 2 bases and the J gene lost 8 bases, with 13 bases spanning the gap. The CDR3 length is 15 residues. Germline V CDR1 and CDR2: SGHTA, FQGTGA. The CDR3 spells CASSLSAGDDSPLHF. CDR3 sequence (DNA): TGTGCCAGCAGCTTATCCGCAGGGGATGATTCACCCCTCCACTTT.

In the case of this clonotype: A read error may be the cause here, since a much bigger clone is one base away. V is TRBV5-1 and J is TRBJ2-7, with 7 bases lining up with TRBD1. Germline CDR1 and CDR2: SGHRS and YFSETQ. V was pared by 6 bases and J by 6 bases, with 9 bases of the junction left unmatched. CDR3 length: 13 amino acids. CDR3 DNA: TGCGCCAGCAACCGAGACAGGGTAGTCGAGCAGTACTTC. It codes for CASNRDRVVEQYF. Complete variable domain (other parts from reference TRBV5-1 and TRBJ2-7): KAGVTQTPRYLIKTRGQQVTLSCSPISGHRSVSWYQQTPGQGLQFLFEYFSETQRNKGNFPGRFSGRQFSNSRSEMNVSTLELGDSALYLCASNRDRVVEQYFGPGTRLTVT.

A word on this clonotype: An end of the junction does not agree with germline; a read error may underlie this. J is TRBJ1-5 and V is TRBV6-2 or TRBV6-3, with TRBD1 as a possible D gene (5 bases). The CDR3 runs 14 residues. Germline V gene lookup returns CDR1 MNHEY and CDR2 SVGEGT. CDR3 residues: CVSSYPDSNQPQHF. The CDR3 DNA reads TGTGTCAGCAGTTACCCTGACAGTAATCAGCCCCAGCATTTT.

This clonotype was counted many times. The V gene is TRBV7-3, the J gene TRBJ2-7; unclear D gene. The CDR3 runs to 13 residues. V lost 5 bases and J 4 bases, leaving 12 bases between the germline ends. Germline loops: CDR1 SGHTA, CDR2 FQGTGA. CDR3: CASSLDSAYEQYF. For the CDR3, the DNA is TGTGCCAGCAGCCTTGACTCGGCATACGAGCAGTACTTC.

At least ten counts were recorded for this clonotype. The V call is TRBV7-3, the J call TRBJ2-7; weak D call: TRBD2 (5 bases). Per germline, CDR1 SGHTA and CDR2 FQGTGA. Between the trimmed V and J ends, which lost 5 bases and 6 bases, there was a span of 20 bases. The CDR3 is 15 amino acids. The CDR3 nucleotides read TGTGCCAGCAGCCTAATGGAGAGGGTTGGTGGCGAGCAGTACTTC. It encodes CASSLMERVGGEQYF.

In its sample, this clonotype was seen many times. This chain links TRBV14 with TRBJ2-5; D remains ambiguous. Per the germline V gene, CDR1 is SGHDN and CDR2 is FVKESK. The CDR3 covers 15 residues. Trimming took 4 bases from V and 3 from J, leaving 15 bases between them. CDR3 DNA sequence: TGTGCCAGCAGCCGGGCAGCGCCGACGGAAGAGACCCAGTACTTC. Its translation is CASSRAAPTEETQYF.

This clonotype was counted between two and nine times. The chain recombines TRBV5-1 with TRBJ2-7, with D perhaps TRBD1 (6 bases). The germline V gene encodes CDR1 SGHRS and CDR2 YFSETQ. Trimming left V 3 bases short and J 3 bases short, with 19 bases between. The CDR3 runs 16 residues. The CDR3 here is CASSSEQGILFYEQYF. The CDR3 DNA is TGCGCCAGCAGCTCCGAACAGGGTATTTTATTCTACGAGCAGTACTTC.

The chain uses TRBV7-9 and TRBJ2-2, with 7 bases that match TRBD1. This CDR3 has 13 amino acids. V dropped 8 bases and J dropped 8; count of bases not matched to a gene: 8. The germline gives CDR1 SEHNR, CDR2 FQNEAQ (reference sequence). CDR3 coding DNA: TGTGCCAGCCGCCCTCCGGGACAGGGGGAGCTGTTTTTT. Its protein product is CASRPPGQGELFF.

This chain links TRBV20-1 with TRBJ1-5, with a possible D match to TRBD1 (5 bases). CDR1 is DFQATT and CDR2 is SNEGSKA in the germline V gene (reference sequence). V was cut by 4 bases and J by 11 bases, with 15 bases left in between. CDR3 length: 12 residues. Here the CDR3 DNA reads TGCAGTGCTACCCAGCGGGGGGAGACCCAGCATTTT. Its translation: CSATQRGETQHF.